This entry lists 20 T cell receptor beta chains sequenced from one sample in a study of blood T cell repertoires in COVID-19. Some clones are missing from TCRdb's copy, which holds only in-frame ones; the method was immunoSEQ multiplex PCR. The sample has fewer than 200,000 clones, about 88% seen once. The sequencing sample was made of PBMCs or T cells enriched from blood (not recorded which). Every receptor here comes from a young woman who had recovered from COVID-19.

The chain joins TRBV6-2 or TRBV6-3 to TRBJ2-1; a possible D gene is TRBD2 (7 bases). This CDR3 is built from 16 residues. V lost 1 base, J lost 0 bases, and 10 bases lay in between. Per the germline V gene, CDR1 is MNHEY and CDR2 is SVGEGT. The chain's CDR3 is CASSYYGGASYNEQFF. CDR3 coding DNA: TGTGCCAGCAGTTACTATGGGGGGGCCTCCTACAATGAGCAGTTCTTC.

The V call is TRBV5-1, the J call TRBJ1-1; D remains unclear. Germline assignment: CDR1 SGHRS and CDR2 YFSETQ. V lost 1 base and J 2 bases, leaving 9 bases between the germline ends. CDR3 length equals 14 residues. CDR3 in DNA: TGCGCCAGCAGCTTGAACGGCGGAAACACTGAAGCTTTCTTT. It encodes CASSLNGGNTEAFF.

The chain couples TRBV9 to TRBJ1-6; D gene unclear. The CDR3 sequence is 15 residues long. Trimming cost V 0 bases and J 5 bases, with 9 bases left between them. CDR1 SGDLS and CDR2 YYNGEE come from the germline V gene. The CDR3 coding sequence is TGTGCCAGCAGCGTAGAAGGTACTAATAATTCACCCCTCCACTTT. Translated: CASSVEGTNNSPLHF.

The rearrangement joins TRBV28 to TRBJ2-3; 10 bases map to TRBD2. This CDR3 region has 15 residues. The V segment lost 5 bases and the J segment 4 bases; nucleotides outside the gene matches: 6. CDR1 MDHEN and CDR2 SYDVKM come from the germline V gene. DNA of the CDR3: TGTGCCAGCAGTAGCGCTAGCGGGAGACCAGATACGCAGTATTTT. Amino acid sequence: CASSSASGRPDTQYF.

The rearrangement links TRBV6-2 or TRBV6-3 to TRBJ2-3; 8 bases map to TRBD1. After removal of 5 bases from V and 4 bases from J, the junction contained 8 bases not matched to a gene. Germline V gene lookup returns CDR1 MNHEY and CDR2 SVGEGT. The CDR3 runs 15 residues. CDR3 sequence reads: CASSQRTGMPDTQYF. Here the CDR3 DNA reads TGTGCCAGCAGTCAGAGGACAGGGATGCCAGATACGCAGTATTTT.

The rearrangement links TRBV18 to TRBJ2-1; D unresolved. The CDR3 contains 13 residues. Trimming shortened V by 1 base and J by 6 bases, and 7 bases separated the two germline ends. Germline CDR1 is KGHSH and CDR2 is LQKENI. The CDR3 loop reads CASSPRGFNEQFF. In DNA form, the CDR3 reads TGTGCCAGCTCACCACGAGGTTTCAATGAGCAGTTCTTC.

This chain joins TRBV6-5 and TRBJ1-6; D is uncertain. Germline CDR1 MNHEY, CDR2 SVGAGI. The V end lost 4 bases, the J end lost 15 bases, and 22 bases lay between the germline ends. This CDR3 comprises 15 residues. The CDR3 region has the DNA TGTGCCAGCAGTTCCGATTGGACCTCAGTAGCGGTCCTCCACTTT. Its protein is CASSSDWTSVAVLHF.

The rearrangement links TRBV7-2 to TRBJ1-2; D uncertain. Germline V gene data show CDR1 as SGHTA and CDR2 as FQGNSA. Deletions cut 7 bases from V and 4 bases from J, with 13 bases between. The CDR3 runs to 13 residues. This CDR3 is CASIPGIGYGYTF. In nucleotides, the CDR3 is TGTGCCAGCATCCCTGGTATCGGCTATGGCTACACCTTC.

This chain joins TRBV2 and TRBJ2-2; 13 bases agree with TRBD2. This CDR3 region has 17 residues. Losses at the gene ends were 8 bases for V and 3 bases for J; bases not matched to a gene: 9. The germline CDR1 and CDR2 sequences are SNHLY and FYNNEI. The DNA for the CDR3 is TGTGCCAGCGGGGAACTAGCGGGAGGGTTGGACACCGGGGAGCTGTTTTTT. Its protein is CASGELAGGLDTGELFF.

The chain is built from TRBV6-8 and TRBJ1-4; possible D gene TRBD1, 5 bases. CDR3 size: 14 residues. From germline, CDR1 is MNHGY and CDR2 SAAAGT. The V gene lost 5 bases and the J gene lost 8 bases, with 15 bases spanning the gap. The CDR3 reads CASSLSGGYEKLFF. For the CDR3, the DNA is TGTGCCAGCAGTCTATCGGGGGGGTACGAAAAACTGTTTTTT.

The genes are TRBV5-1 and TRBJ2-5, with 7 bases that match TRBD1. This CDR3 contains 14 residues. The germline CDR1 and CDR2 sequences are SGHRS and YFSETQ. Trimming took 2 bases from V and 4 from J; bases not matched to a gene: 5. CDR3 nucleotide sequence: TGCGCCAGCAGCTTTCAGGGGGTAGGAGAGACCCAGTACTTC. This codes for CASSFQGVGETQYF.

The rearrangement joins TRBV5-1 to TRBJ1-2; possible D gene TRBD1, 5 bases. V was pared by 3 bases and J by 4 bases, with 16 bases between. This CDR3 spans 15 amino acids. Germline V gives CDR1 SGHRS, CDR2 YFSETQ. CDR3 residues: CASSWGSGVSYGYTF. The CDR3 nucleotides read TGCGCCAGCAGCTGGGGCTCGGGCGTGAGCTATGGCTACACCTTC. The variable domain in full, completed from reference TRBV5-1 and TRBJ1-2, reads KAGVTQTPRYLIKTRGQQVTLSCSPISGHRSVSWYQQTPGQGLQFLFEYFSETQRNKGNFPGRFSGRQFSNSRSEMNVSTLELGDSALYLCASSWGSGVSYGYTFGSGTRLTVV.

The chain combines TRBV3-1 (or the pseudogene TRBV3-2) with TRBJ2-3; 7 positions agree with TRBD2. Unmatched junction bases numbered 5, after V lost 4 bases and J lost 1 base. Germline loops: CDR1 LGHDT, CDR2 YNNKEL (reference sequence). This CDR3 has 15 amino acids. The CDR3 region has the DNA TGTGCCAGCAGCCCTCGGGGGGACGGCACAGATACGCAGTATTTT. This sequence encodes CASSPRGDGTDTQYF.

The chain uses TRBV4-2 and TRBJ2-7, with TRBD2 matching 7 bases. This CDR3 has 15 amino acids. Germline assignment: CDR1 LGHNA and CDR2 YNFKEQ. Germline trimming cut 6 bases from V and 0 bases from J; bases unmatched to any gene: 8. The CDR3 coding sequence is TGTGCCAGCAGTCCTGTAGGCGGGGGCTCCTACGAGCAGTACTTC. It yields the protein CASSPVGGGSYEQYF.

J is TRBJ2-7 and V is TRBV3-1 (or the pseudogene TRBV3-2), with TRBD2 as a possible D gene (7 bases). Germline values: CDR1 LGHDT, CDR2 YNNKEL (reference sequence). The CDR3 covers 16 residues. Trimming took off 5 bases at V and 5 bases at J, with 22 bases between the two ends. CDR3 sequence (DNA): TGTGCCAGCAGCTCAAACGGGGGCGGGAGCCTCGACGAGCAGTACTTC. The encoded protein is CASSSNGGGSLDEQYF.

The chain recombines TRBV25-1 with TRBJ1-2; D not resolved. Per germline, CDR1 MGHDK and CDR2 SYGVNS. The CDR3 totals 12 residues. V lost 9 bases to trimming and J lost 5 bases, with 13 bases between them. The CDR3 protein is CASFKAGYGYTF. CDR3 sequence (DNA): TGTGCCAGTTTCAAGGCGGGGTATGGCTACACCTTC.

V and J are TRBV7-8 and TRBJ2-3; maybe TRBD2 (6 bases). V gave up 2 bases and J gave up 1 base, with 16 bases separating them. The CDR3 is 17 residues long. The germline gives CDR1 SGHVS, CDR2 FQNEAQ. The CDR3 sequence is CASSLHPYRGGTDTQYF. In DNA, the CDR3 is TGTGCCAGCAGCTTACACCCCTACCGCGGGGGCACAGATACGCAGTATTTT.

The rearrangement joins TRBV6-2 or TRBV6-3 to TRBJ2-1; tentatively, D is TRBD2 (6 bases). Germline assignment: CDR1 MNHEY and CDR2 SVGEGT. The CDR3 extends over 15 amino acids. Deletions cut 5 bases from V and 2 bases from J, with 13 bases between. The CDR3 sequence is CASSHLAPTYNEQFF. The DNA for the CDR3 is TGTGCCAGCAGTCATCTAGCGCCAACCTACAATGAGCAGTTCTTC.

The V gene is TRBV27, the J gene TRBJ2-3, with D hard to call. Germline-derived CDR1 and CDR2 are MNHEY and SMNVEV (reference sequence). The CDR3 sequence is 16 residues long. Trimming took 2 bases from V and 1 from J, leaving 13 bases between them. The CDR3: CASSLASTRGTDTQYF. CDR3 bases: TGTGCCAGCAGTTTAGCCTCCACCCGGGGCACAGATACGCAGTATTTT.

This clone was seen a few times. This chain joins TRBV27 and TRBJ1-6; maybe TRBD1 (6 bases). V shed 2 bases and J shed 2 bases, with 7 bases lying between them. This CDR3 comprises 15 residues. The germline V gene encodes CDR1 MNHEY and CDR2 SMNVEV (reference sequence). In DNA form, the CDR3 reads TGTGCCAGCAGTTTAGGGGGCCCCTATAATTCACCCCTCCACTTT. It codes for CASSLGGPYNSPLHF.